This T cell receptor (beta chain) was captured in a study of blood T cell repertoires in COVID-19. Germline V gives CDR1 SGHRS, CDR2 YFSETQ. V was clipped by 6 bases and J by 5 bases; unmatched bases: 13. This CDR3 spans 15 amino acids. Sequenced by immunoSEQ multiplex PCR; TCRdb stores in-frame clones only, minus some. This repertoire shows a few hundred thousand clones, approximately 86% found once; its top ten account for about 8.5%. This clonotype was obtained from a man aged 18 to 35 with active or convalescent COVID-19. The sample taken for sequencing was peripheral blood. The rearrangement links TRBV5-1 to TRBJ2-5, with 7 bases that match TRBD2. The CDR3 nucleotides read TGCGCCAGCACCGAAACGGGAGTGGGAGGGGAGACCCAGTACTTC. It encodes CASTETGVGGETQYF. Full variable domain (remainder filled in from reference TRBV5-1 and TRBJ2-5): KAGVTQTPRYLIKTRGQQVTLSCSPISGHRSVSWYQQTPGQGLQFLFEYFSETQRNKGNFPGRFSGRQFSNSRSEMNVSTLELGDSALYLCASTETGVGGETQYFGPGTRLLVL.